This T cell receptor beta chain was identified in a study of cytomegalovirus exposure and HLA in healthy donors. Primers included in the PCR were 60 Vbeta and 13 Jbeta primers. TCRdb's copy holds only in-frame clones and misses some; the assay was immunoSEQ multiplex PCR. The sample yields about 84,000 clones, 63% seen once. Nominal health characterized the donors when sampled, though unrecorded immune exposures were likely. Overall study findings and caveats: The productive fraction for most TCR beta V segments was about 87% or about 30% in an earlier analysis. Analysis was carried out at a later point, and it linked a missense DCLRE1C variant to TCR beta V- and J-gene trimming. Sequences of the TCR beta chain were said to predict the HLA-A and HLA-B alleles of most subjects accurately.

Note on this clone: Its specificity is not known.

The CDR3 length is 16 residues. Germline V lookup: CDR1 SGHAT, CDR2 FQNNGV. Trimming removed 0 bases from V and 5 bases from J, with 15 bases in between. This rearrangement joins TRBV11-2 to TRBJ2-3; D possibly corresponds to TRBD2 (5 bases). The source material was PBMCs. The TCR comes from a woman aged 40 to 50 in good health and CMV-seropositive. The CDR3 protein is CASSLESAGRGDTQYF. The CDR3 region has the DNA TGTGCCAGCAGCTTAGAATCCGCGGGCCGGGGAGATACGCAGTATTTT.